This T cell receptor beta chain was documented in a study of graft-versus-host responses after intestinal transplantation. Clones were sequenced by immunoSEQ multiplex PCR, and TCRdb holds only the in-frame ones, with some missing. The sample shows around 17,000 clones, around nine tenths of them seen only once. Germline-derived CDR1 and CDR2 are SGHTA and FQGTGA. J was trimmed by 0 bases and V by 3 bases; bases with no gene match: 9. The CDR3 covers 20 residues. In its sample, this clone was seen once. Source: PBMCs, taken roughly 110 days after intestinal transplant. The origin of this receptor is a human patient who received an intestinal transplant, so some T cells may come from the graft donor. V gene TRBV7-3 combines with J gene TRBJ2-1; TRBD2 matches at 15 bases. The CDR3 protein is CASSLTGLAGGLSSYNEQFF. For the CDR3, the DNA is TGTGCCAGCAGCTTGACGGGACTAGCGGGAGGCCTCTCCTCCTACAATGAGCAGTTCTTC.